The 5 T cell receptor beta chains below all came from one sample that was sequenced in a study of shared clonotypes between healthy human individuals (dated by TCRdb to 2018 to 2021). Library preparation was by the immunoSEQ multiplex PCR assay. TCRdb retrieved this table from immuneACCESS and kept in-frame rearrangements only. Not all clones are present; in checked studies, unresolved V genes account for under half, and no reason is known for the remainder. The sample data list 2 million to 3 million clones, and approximately 92% of these were observed just once. The leading ten clones occupy about 0.13% of the sample. Specimen: naive CD4+ T cells sorted from blood. The cell subset or site label, read with the paper, signifies: CD45RA+ positively selected. These receptors were collected from a man aged 18-30 years in good health.

V is TRBV25-1 and J is TRBJ1-2, with D possibly being TRBD1 (5 bases). Germline assignment: CDR1 MGHDK and CDR2 SYGVNS. The length of the CDR3 is 13 residues. V dropped 2 bases and J dropped 4 bases, with 8 bases sitting between them. CDR3 bases: TGTGCCAGCAGTGAAGCTGGGGGCTATGGCTACACCTTC. Protein sequence: CASSEAGGYGYTF.

As DNA, the CDR3 is TGTGCCAGCAGCTTAGGAGCGGGCCCAGATACGCAGTATTTT. This encodes CASSLGAGPDTQYF. The V call is TRBV7-2, the J call TRBJ2-3; D may be TRBD2 (6 bases). Germline assignment: CDR1 SGHTA and CDR2 FQGNSA. Trimming took off 1 base at V and 4 bases at J, with 9 bases between the two ends. The CDR3 extends over 14 amino acids.

CDR3 sequence reads: CASSLRRLAGEGNEQFF. The CDR3 region has the DNA TGTGCCAGCAGCTTAAGGCGCCTAGCGGGAGAGGGAAATGAGCAGTTCTTC. The rearrangement uses TRBV13 and TRBJ2-1, with 10 bases that match TRBD2. The CDR3 runs 17 residues. Looked up from germline, CDR1 is PRHDT and CDR2 is FYEKMQ (reference sequence). V trimming: 2 bases; J trimming: 7 bases; junction bases outside the gene matches: 11.

The genes are TRBV7-6 and TRBJ1-6, with D maybe TRBD1 (5 bases). The CDR3 extends over 15 amino acids. V was pared by 1 base and J by 5 bases, with 9 bases between. The germline V gene encodes CDR1 SGHVS and CDR2 FNYEAQ. This CDR3 is CASSLGTSNNSPLHF. CDR3 sequence (DNA): TGTGCCAGCAGCTTAGGGACATCGAATAATTCACCCCTCCACTTT.

This sequence joins TRBV5-1 and TRBJ2-5; D is ambiguous. CDR1 SGHRS and CDR2 YFSETQ come from the germline V gene. V lost 0 bases and J lost 5, with 8 bases in between. The CDR3 spans 13 residues. The CDR3 DNA follows: TGCGCCAGCAGCTTGGCTTTGGAGGAGACCCAGTACTTC. It encodes CASSLALEETQYF.